These 25 T cell receptor beta chains were all obtained from the same sample, sequenced in a study of blood T cells in healthy people across ages. A second PCR, run for roughly 7 to 12 cycles, used a sample-barcoded 5' primer plus a J-beta primer mix. TCRdb re-derived calls from the 5' RACE reads in MiXCR, one entry per CDR3 protein. The table includes 2 million or so distinct CDR3 sequences, less than 50% detected once. What was sequenced was blood. The receptors originated from a woman aged 40-49 years in good health.

The CDR3 sequence is CASSFGTENYEQYF. CDR3 nucleotides: TGTGCCAGCAGTTTTGGGACAGAGAACTACGAGCAGTACTTC. The genes are TRBV27 and TRBJ2-5, with TRBD1 matching over 7 bases. Judging by the DNA end, TRBJ2-7 fits better; the J call may be wrong. Germline V gene data show CDR1 as MNHEY and CDR2 as SMNVEV (reference sequence). The CDR3 loop spans 14 amino acids.

The J gene is TRBJ2-1, the V gene TRBV6-5, with 7 bases identical to TRBD2. V gave up 6 bases and J gave up 9 bases; unmatched junction bases: 14. Germline V gives CDR1 MNHEY, CDR2 SVGAGI. The CDR3 totals 15 residues. CDR3 in amino acids: CASSPRRAGLGEQFF. The DNA for the CDR3 is TGTGCCAGCAGCCCCCGTCGAGCGGGGTTGGGTGAGCAGTTCTTC.

This clonotype has only a few counts. The chain uses TRBV2 and TRBJ2-7; a possible D gene is TRBD2 (6 bases). V was trimmed by 4 bases and J by 4 bases, leaving 14 bases between them. Germline CDR1 and CDR2: SNHLY and FYNNEI. The CDR3 has 14 amino acids. The CDR3: CASSGGDPPYEQYF. DNA of the CDR3: TGTGCCAGCAGTGGGGGGGACCCCCCTTACGAGCAGTACTTC.

The rearrangement joins TRBV7-2 to TRBJ2-1; D is uncertain. Germline assignment: CDR1 SGHTA and CDR2 FQGNSA. This CDR3 has 17 amino acids. Trimming removed 5 bases from V and 1 base from J, with 18 bases in between. CDR3 bases: TGTGCCAGCAGCCTCCCATCCCCCATACTTTCCTACAATGAGCAGTTCTTC. It specifies CASSLPSPILSYNEQFF.

The chain is built from TRBV6-5 and TRBJ1-2; D may be TRBD1 (5 bases). The CDR3 length is 14 residues. V was pared by 2 bases and J by 7 bases, with 14 bases between. The germline V gene encodes CDR1 MNHEY and CDR2 SVGAGI. The CDR3 loop reads CASSYGQGIGGYTF. The DNA of the CDR3 is TGTGCCAGCAGTTACGGGCAGGGAATCGGTGGCTACACCTTC.

The chain combines TRBV20-1 with TRBJ2-7; 11 bases are a match to TRBD2. The CDR3 has 16 residues. Germline lookup yields CDR1 DFQATT and CDR2 SNEGSKA (reference sequence). Unmatched junction bases numbered 11, after V lost 0 bases and J lost 7 bases. In nucleotides, the CDR3 is TGCAGTGCTAGAGACACTCGGACTAGCGGGTGGGATGAGCAGTACTTC. Translated: CSARDTRTSGWDEQYF.

With respect to this clonotype: One end of the junction does not line up with germline, which may come from a read error. The chain combines TRBV5-5 with TRBJ2-1; D ambiguous. The CDR3 spans 15 residues. The germline gives CDR1 SGHKS, CDR2 YYEKEE (reference sequence). CDR3 sequence (DNA): TGTGCCGGCAGCTTGTGGAGAGGCGGAAACAATGAGCAGTTCTTC. Translating gives CAGSLWRGGNNEQFF.

Concerning this clonotype: A much larger clone lies one base from this, so it may be a read error. V is TRBV7-2 and J is TRBJ2-7, with D unclear. Germline CDR1 and CDR2: SGHTA and FQGNSA. The CDR3 totals 14 residues. V was cut by 1 base and J by 7 bases, with 14 bases left in between. CDR3 coding DNA: TGTGCCAGCAGCTTAGGGGCTAAGTCAAGTGAGCAGTACTTC. This gives the protein CASSLGAKSSEQYF.

This clonotype was found a few times. The V gene is TRBV20-1, the J gene TRBJ2-5; the match to TRBD1 covers 9 bases. TRBJ2-7 explains the end of the DNA better; the J call may be wrong. This CDR3 is built from 15 residues. The germline gives CDR1 DFQATT, CDR2 SNEGSKA (reference sequence). As DNA, the CDR3 is TGCAGTGCTAGAGCTCTCGGACAGGGGCGAGACGAGCAGTACTTC. It codes for CSARALGQGRDEQYF.

With regard to this clonotype: One junction end disagrees with the germline gene, perhaps due to a read error. This chain joins TRBV7-2 and TRBJ2-1; 10 positions match TRBD2. The CDR3 extends over 15 amino acids. The germline V gene has CDR1 SGHTA and CDR2 FQGNSA. CDR3 in DNA: TGTGCCGGCAGCTTGTCTAGCGGGGGAAGGGATGAGCAGTTCTTC. It specifies CAGSLSSGGRDEQFF. Drawing the rest from reference TRBV7-2 and TRBJ2-1, the complete variable domain is GAGVSQSPSNKVTEKGKDVELRCDPISGHTALYWYRQSLGQGLEFLIYFQGNSAPDKSGLPSDRFSAERTGGSVSTLTIQRTQQEDSAVYLCAGSLSSGGRDEQFFGPGTRLTVL.

This clonotype was seen more than once but under ten times. This chain links TRBV12-3 or TRBV12-4 with TRBJ2-3, with TRBD1 matching 7 bases. The CDR3 is 15 residues long. V lost 7 bases, J lost 2 bases, and 9 bases stayed unmatched. This chain's CDR3 is CASNPDRVNTDTQYF. The CDR3 DNA follows: TGTGCCAGCAACCCCGACAGGGTCAACACAGATACGCAGTATTTT.

This clonotype was observed a few times. This sequence joins TRBV4-2 and TRBJ2-2, with 7 bases aligning to TRBD2. The length of the CDR3 is 17 residues. Germline trimming cut 0 bases from V and 0 bases from J; bases unmatched to any gene: 4. Germline V gives CDR1 LGHNA, CDR2 YNFKEQ. In DNA, the CDR3 is TGTGCCAGCAGCCAAGAACCCGGGGGGACGAACACCGGGGAGCTGTTTTTT. Translating gives CASSQEPGGTNTGELFF.

The chain employs TRBV5-1 and TRBJ2-2; D is unclear. Germline V gene sequence: CDR1 SGHRS, CDR2 YFSETQ. The CDR3 extends over 15 amino acids. V lost 0 bases and J lost 7, with 13 bases in between. CDR3 protein: CASSLGPQTNGELFF. The CDR3, as DNA: TGCGCCAGCAGCTTGGGGCCGCAGACGAACGGGGAGCTGTTTTTT.

This clonotype was counted between two and nine times. CDR3 sequence: CASRPRTGSNIQYF. In nucleotides, the CDR3 is TGTGCCAGCAGACCCCGGACAGGGTCTAACATTCAGTACTTC. The chain has TRBV6-5 and TRBJ2-4, with 8 bases identical to TRBD1. This CDR3 has 14 residues. Germline V lookup: CDR1 MNHEY, CDR2 SVGAGI. V trimming: 6 bases; J trimming: 7 bases; junction bases outside the gene matches: 8.

This rearrangement joins TRBV2 to TRBJ1-6; D is ambiguous. Germline CDR1 and CDR2: SNHLY and FYNNEI. The CDR3 loop spans 14 amino acids. V dropped 8 bases and J dropped 5 bases, with 13 bases sitting between them. The CDR3 protein is CASAGRINNSPLHF. The CDR3 DNA is TGTGCCAGCGCAGGACGGATAAATAATTCACCCCTCCACTTT.

The chain uses TRBV6-1 and TRBJ2-3, with unresolved D. The CDR3 is 12 residues long. Germline V CDR1 and CDR2: MNHNS, SASEGT. The V gene lost 10 bases and the J gene lost 8 bases, with 16 bases spanning the gap. CDR3 amino acids: CATFQQLSTQYF. The CDR3, as DNA: TGTGCCACCTTCCAGCAGTTGAGTACGCAGTATTTT.

This clonotype showed up just a few times. This rearrangement joins TRBV27 to TRBJ2-5; tentative D call: TRBD2 (6 bases). This CDR3 is built from 16 residues. The V end was cut by 1 base, the J end by 0 bases, with 12 bases between. The germline V gene encodes CDR1 MNHEY and CDR2 SMNVEV (reference sequence). CDR3: CASSLWGSSDQETQYF. CDR3 nucleotide sequence: TGTGCCAGCAGTTTATGGGGGTCTAGCGACCAAGAGACCCAGTACTTC.

In its sample, this clonotype was seen a few times. The chain employs TRBV21-1 and TRBJ2-7; the table gives TRBD1 as D, unverified against the DNA. TRBV21-1 is tagged as a pseudogene. The CDR3 is 13 amino acids. CDR3 amino acids: CASSNRDRYEQYF. The DNA of the CDR3 is TGTGCCAGCAGCAACCGGGACAGATACGAGCAGTACTTC.

The rearrangement links TRBV24-1 to TRBJ2-1; 14 bases align to TRBD2. With 7 bases clipped from V and 7 bases from J, the junction kept 8 bases outside the gene matches. The CDR3 is made up of 16 amino acids. Germline-derived CDR1 and CDR2 are KGHDR and SFDVKD. CDR3 DNA: TGTGCCACCAGCGCGACTAGCGGGGGGGCCGGTAATGAGCAGTTCTTC. Translation: CATSATSGGAGNEQFF.

V is TRBV2 and J is TRBJ1-1; 7 nucleotides match TRBD1. This CDR3 comprises 13 residues. CDR1 SNHLY and CDR2 FYNNEI come from the germline V gene. V lost 7 bases, J lost 5 bases, and 7 bases stayed unmatched. CDR3 bases: TGTGCCAGCATCCGAGAGGGGGCAACTGAAGCTTTCTTT. Its protein is CASIREGATEAFF.

This clonotype was picked up a small number of times. The chain carries TRBV7-9 and TRBJ1-5; D unclear. The CDR3 has 13 residues. Deletions cut 4 bases from V and 3 bases from J, with 7 bases between. Germline V gene sequence: CDR1 SEHNR, CDR2 FQNEAQ (reference sequence). The CDR3 nucleotides read TGTGCCAGCAGCTCGAACGCCAATCAGCCCCAGCATTTT. This gives the protein CASSSNANQPQHF.

The chain is built from TRBV12-3 or TRBV12-4 and TRBJ2-5; 8 nucleotides match TRBD1. The CDR3 is 14 amino acids. The V segment lost 5 bases and the J segment 5 bases; nucleotides outside the gene matches: 7. The CDR3 DNA reads TGTGCCAGCAGTCAGACAGGGGCCTTGGAGACCCAGTACTTC. It encodes CASSQTGALETQYF.

This clonotype has a handful of counts. This chain uses TRBV5-1 with TRBJ2-7; D unresolved. CDR1 and CDR2 from the germline V gene are SGHRS and YFSETQ. The CDR3 is 15 amino acids. V dropped 0 bases and J dropped 4 bases, with 14 bases sitting between them. The CDR3 here is CASSLEVGVLYEQYF. The CDR3 DNA reads as TGCGCCAGCAGCTTGGAGGTTGGAGTTTTATACGAGCAGTACTTC.

The chain employs TRBV20-1 and TRBJ2-5, with TRBD2 matching 8 bases. The CDR3 has 14 amino acids. Germline V lookup: CDR1 DFQATT, CDR2 SNEGSKA (reference sequence). V dropped 5 bases and J dropped 1; count of bases not matched to a gene: 6. CDR3 sequence (DNA): TGCAGTGCTTCCCCGGGAGGGGTCCAAGAGACCCAGTACTTC. Translating gives CSASPGGVQETQYF.

The sample holds a few counts of this clonotype. The chain has TRBV6-1 and TRBJ2-7; D is perhaps TRBD1 (5 bases). The germline CDR1 and CDR2 sequences are MNHNS and SASEGT. The CDR3 spans 14 residues. Trimming took 10 bases from V and 1 from J, leaving 17 bases between them. This CDR3 is CATAVGQVSYEQYF. CDR3 nucleotide sequence: TGTGCCACCGCCGTTGGACAAGTATCCTACGAGCAGTACTTC.